The source of this T cell receptor beta chain is a study of cytomegalovirus exposure and HLA in healthy donors. About the research overall: Genotyping showed 81% of a few hundred donors falling in the Caucasian-associated ancestry cluster.

General study results and limits: Prediction of most subjects' HLA-A and HLA-B alleles by TCR beta sequences was reportedly accurate.

From germline, CDR1 is SNHLY and CDR2 FYNNEI. The trim removed 5 bases at V and 4 bases at J, leaving 7 bases unmatched. The CDR3 consists of 14 residues. The PCR ran on 60 Vbeta and 13 Jbeta primers. Sequencing used immunoSEQ multiplex PCR; TCRdb keeps in-frame clones, though not all of them. The sample lists about 120,000 clones; 80% were seen once. Concerning this clone: Its antigen is not identified.

The chain uses TRBV2 and TRBJ1-1; 7 nucleotides agree with TRBD1. Sequenced: PBMCs. This sequence originates from a man aged 25-45 years in good health and CMV-seronegative. This chain's CDR3 is CASSYRGESTEAFF. CDR3 DNA sequence: TGTGCCAGCAGTTACAGGGGTGAGAGCACTGAAGCTTTCTTT.